This T cell receptor beta chain was found in a study of shared clonotypes between healthy human individuals. Findings of the study overall: The researchers took only blood, and tissue repertoires probably look different.

Free of recent acute infections or vaccinations, the donors were healthy HIV-negative adults. Germline CDR1 and CDR2: SGDLS and YYNGEE. CDR3 length: 13 residues. Trimming pared 0 bases from V and 0 bases from J, leaving 3 bases between. The assay was carried out at the deep level. Authors' methods: Without quality scores, immunoSEQ junctional reads could not be filtered like full-length reads. Clones were read by immunoSEQ multiplex PCR, and TCRdb kept only the in-frame ones, dropping some. The DNA was the basis for D and trimming; V, J and clone size are from that table. The sample contains some 480,000 clones, 65% to 80% of which appear only once. A note on this clone: The antigen remains unidentified. The sample contains more than one DNA sequence encoding this CDR3.

This rearrangement joins TRBV9 to TRBJ1-1; D ambiguous. The origin of this receptor is a woman aged 40 to 50 in good health. Some clones in this sample may be carry-over from other donors' samples. Sequencing was done on a sample of PBMCs. The CDR3, as DNA: TGTGCCAGCAGCGTAGCCGTGAACACTGAAGCTTTCTTT. This sequence encodes CASSVAVNTEAFF.